The text below deals with one TCR beta chain. Its specificity is unknown. The record originates from a study of shared clonotypes between healthy human individuals. About the study: The study used three CD4 naive, three CD4 memory, two CD8 naive and one CD8 memory plate per donor.

Study observations and caveats: For sorted subsets, rarefaction showed incomplete sequencing despite large depth. The four-donor shared clonotypes exceeded non-shared clonotypes in generation probability, with non-shared ones scoring lower.

Sequenced by immunoSEQ multiplex PCR; TCRdb stores in-frame clones only, minus some. Of 2.3 million or so clones in the sample, 90% to 95% were seen once. Sequencing input: naive CD4+ T cells from PBMCs. Subset meaning: CD45RA+ positively selected. The sequence derives from a man aged 18 to 29 in good health. Some clones in this sample may be carry-over from other donors' samples.

CDR3 protein: CASSLWVAETQYF. The DNA for the CDR3 is TGTGCCAGCAGCTTATGGGTTGCGGAGACCCAGTACTTC. This rearrangement joins TRBV5-6 to TRBJ2-5, with D uncertain. Trimming cost V 2 bases and J 5 bases, with 10 bases left between them. The CDR3 spans 13 residues. Per the germline V gene, CDR1 is SGHDT and CDR2 is YYEEEE.